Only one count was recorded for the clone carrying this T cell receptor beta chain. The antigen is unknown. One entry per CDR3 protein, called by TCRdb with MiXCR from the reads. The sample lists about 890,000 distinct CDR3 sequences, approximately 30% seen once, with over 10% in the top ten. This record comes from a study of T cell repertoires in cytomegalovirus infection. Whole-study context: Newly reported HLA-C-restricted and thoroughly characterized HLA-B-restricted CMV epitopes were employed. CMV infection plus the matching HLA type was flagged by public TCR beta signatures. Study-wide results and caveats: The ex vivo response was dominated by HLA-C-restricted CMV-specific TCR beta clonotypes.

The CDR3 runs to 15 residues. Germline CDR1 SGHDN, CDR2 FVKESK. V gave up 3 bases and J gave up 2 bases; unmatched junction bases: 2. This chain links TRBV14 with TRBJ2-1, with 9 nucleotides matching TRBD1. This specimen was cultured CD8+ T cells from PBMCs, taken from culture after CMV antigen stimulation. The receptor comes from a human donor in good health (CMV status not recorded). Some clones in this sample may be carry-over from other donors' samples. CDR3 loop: CASSHWDRAYNEQFF. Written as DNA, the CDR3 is TGTGCCAGCAGCCACTGGGACAGGGCCTACAATGAGCAGTTCTTC. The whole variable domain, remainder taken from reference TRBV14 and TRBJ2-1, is EAGVTQFPSHSVIEKGQTVTLRCDPISGHDNLYWYRRVMGKEIKFLLHFVKESKQDESGMPNNRFLAERTGGTYSTLKVQPAELEDSGVYFCASSHWDRAYNEQFFGPGTRLTVL.